The following is a TCR beta chain sequence with its context. What it binds is unknown. The sample comes from a study of shared clonotypes between healthy human individuals. Whole-study results and caveats: A handful of donors showed sharing of around 5% of naive CD4 clonotypes. Few donors limited the genetic and exposure-history diversity represented.

Under the authors' procedure: ImmunoSEQ output held junction-only sequences without quality scores, so filtering differed. Measured with immunoSEQ multiplex PCR; TCRdb has only the in-frame clones, and not every one. D and trimming come from the DNA, and the V and J calls and clone size come from that table. The sample includes 550,000 to 700,000 clones, approximately 73% of them seen just once. Unmatched junction bases numbered 3, after V lost 0 bases and J lost 2 bases. This CDR3 has 15 residues. CDR1 and CDR2 (germline): SGHDN, FVKESK. The chain carries TRBV14 and TRBJ1-2; 7 bases align to TRBD1. The TCR sequence derives from a woman in her 30s in good health. Source material: memory CD4+ T cells sorted from blood. Subset of the sample: CD45RA-negative fraction. The CDR3 DNA is TGTGCCAGCAGCCAAGATCAAGGGGGCAACTATGGCTACACCTTC. Protein sequence: CASSQDQGGNYGYTF.